This T cell receptor (beta chain) originates from a study of cytomegalovirus exposure and HLA in healthy donors. Amplification used 60 Vbeta primers and 13 Jbeta primers. Data came from immunoSEQ multiplex PCR; TCRdb stores just in-frame clones and leaves some out. The table has some 180,000 clones, 78% seen once; the top ten hold approximately 2.9%. CDR3 length equals 14 residues. In germline, CDR1 is LNHDA, CDR2 SQIVND (reference sequence). The germline V and J ends were trimmed by 3 bases and 6 bases, with 15 bases remaining between them. The clonotype originates from a female donor in good health and CMV-seronegative. The sample comprised PBMCs. V usage is TRBV19 and J usage is TRBJ2-7, with D tentatively TRBD2 (7 bases). The CDR3 sequence is CASSIGGGASEQYF. The CDR3 DNA reads as TGTGCCAGTAGTATTGGGGGGGGCGCGTCCGAGCAGTACTTC.